One and the same sample provided the 27 T cell receptor beta chains below, sequenced in a study of somatic mutations in cytotoxic T cells in rheumatoid arthritis. Data came from immunoSEQ multiplex PCR; TCRdb stores just in-frame clones and leaves some out. Of about 10,000 clones listed, 65% to 85% are singletons. The sequencing input was CD8+ T cells sorted from blood. Every receptor here comes from a woman between 45 and 65 years old in good health.

This chain connects TRBV7-3 to TRBJ2-1, with 11 bases that match TRBD1. The J segment lost 8 bases and the V segment lost 5 bases, leaving 11 bases of the junction unmatched. The germline V gene encodes CDR1 SGHTA and CDR2 FQGTGA. The CDR3 consists of 16 residues. The CDR3 region is CASSASGTGGTYEQFF. CDR3 nucleotides: TGTGCCAGCAGCGCCTCCGGGACAGGGGGAACCTATGAGCAGTTCTTC.

The chain uses TRBV9 and TRBJ2-5; 9 bases are a match to TRBD2. Germline CDR1 is SGDLS and CDR2 is YYNGEE. V lost 3 bases to trimming and J lost 5 bases; unmatched junction nucleotides: 8. The CDR3 has 15 residues. DNA of the CDR3: TGTGCCAGCAGCGCGGCGGGGGGGCCAGAGGAGACCCAGTACTTC. Its protein is CASSAAGGPEETQYF. Complete variable domain (other parts from reference TRBV9 and TRBJ2-5): DSGVTQTPKHLITATGQRVTLRCSPRSGDLSVYWYQQSLDQGLQFLIQYYNGEERAKGNILERFSAQQFPDLHSELNLSSLELGDSALYFCASSAAGGPEETQYFGPGTRLLVL.

This clone was found once. The gene calls are TRBV7-8 and TRBJ2-5; 12 bases map to TRBD2. J lost 0 bases, V lost 6 bases, and 5 bases had no gene match. The CDR3 consists of 16 residues. Germline CDR1 reads SGHVS; CDR2 reads FQNEAQ. In DNA, the CDR3 is TGTGCCAGCAGTTTACTAGCGGGGGGATACCAAGAGACCCAGTACTTC. Residues: CASSLLAGGYQETQYF.

This rearrangement joins TRBV6-6 to TRBJ1-2; TRBD1 is a possible D gene (6 bases). Germline loops: CDR1 MNHNY, CDR2 SVGAGI (reference sequence). The CDR3 runs to 13 residues. Trimming shortened V by 7 bases and J by 2 bases, and 11 bases separated the two germline ends. The CDR3 nucleotides read TGTGCCAGCACCGCTCAGGGGAACTATGGCTACACCTTC. Translating gives CASTAQGNYGYTF.

The chain is built from TRBV7-2 and TRBJ2-3; 9 positions agree with TRBD2. Germline-derived CDR1 and CDR2 are SGHTA and FQGNSA. V lost 1 base and J lost 3; bases outside the gene matches: 5. This CDR3 is built from 16 residues. This CDR3 is CASSLGGGGATDTQYF. As DNA, the CDR3 is TGTGCCAGCAGCTTAGGAGGCGGGGGGGCTACAGATACGCAGTATTTT. The complete variable domain, with remaining parts taken from reference TRBV7-2 and TRBJ2-3, reads GAGVSQSPSNKVTEKGKDVELRCDPISGHTALYWYRQSLGQGLEFLIYFQGNSAPDKSGLPSDRFSAERTGGSVSTLTIQRTQQEDSAVYLCASSLGGGGATDTQYFGPGTRLTVL.

The chain recombines TRBV5-6 with TRBJ2-5; 7 bases fit TRBD1. Trimming removed 4 bases from V and 4 bases from J; junction bases left unmatched: 7. The CDR3 extends over 14 amino acids. Germline CDR1 and CDR2: SGHDT and YYEEEE. Here the CDR3 reads CASSADRVLETQYF. CDR3 sequence (DNA): TGTGCCAGCAGCGCAGACAGGGTCCTAGAGACCCAGTACTTC. The full variable domain, rest sourced from reference TRBV5-6 and TRBJ2-5, is DAGVTQSPTHLIKTRGQQVTLRCSPKSGHDTVSWYQQALGQGPQFIFQYYEEEERQRGNFPDRFSGHQFPNYSSELNVNALLLGDSALYLCASSADRVLETQYFGPGTRLLVL.

This chain links TRBV5-1 with TRBJ2-1, with TRBD1 identical over 10 bases. The CDR3 consists of 15 residues. V was clipped by 4 bases and J by 7 bases; unmatched bases: 8. Per germline, CDR1 SGHRS and CDR2 YFSETQ. For the CDR3, the DNA is TGCGCCAGCAGCCTAGGACAGGGGGTTGTGAATGAGCAGTTCTTC. This codes for CASSLGQGVVNEQFF.

This clone has just one count. This sequence joins TRBV6-1 and TRBJ2-1; TRBD1 agrees at 7 bases. CDR3 length: 14 amino acids. V was clipped by 4 bases and J by 15 bases; unmatched bases: 15. The germline V gene encodes CDR1 MNHNS and CDR2 SASEGT. The CDR3 loop reads CASSGSRDSPNRFF. In DNA, the CDR3 is TGTGCCAGCAGTGGGTCCCGGGACAGTCCTAATCGGTTCTTC.

The chain recombines TRBV5-4 with TRBJ2-5; possible D gene TRBD2, 6 bases. Between the trimmed V and J ends, which lost 4 bases and 5 bases, there was a span of 18 bases. This CDR3 spans 15 amino acids. The germline V gene has CDR1 SGHNT and CDR2 YYREEE (reference sequence). The CDR3 region has the DNA TGTGCCAGCAGCAAGACTCAGGGTGGGGGGGAGACCCAGTACTTC. Translated: CASSKTQGGGETQYF.

This chain uses TRBV28 with TRBJ2-2; no firm D call. Looked up from germline, CDR1 is MDHEN and CDR2 is SYDVKM. This CDR3 region has 13 residues. Trimming left V 3 bases short and J 4 bases short, with 6 bases between. CDR3 in DNA: TGTGCCAGCAGTTTTGAGTTCACCGGGGAGCTGTTTTTT. Translating gives CASSFEFTGELFF.

CDR3 amino acids: CASSAVGLAGGSSYNEQFF. The CDR3 coding sequence is TGTGCCAGCAGCGCCGTGGGACTAGCGGGTGGAAGCTCCTACAATGAGCAGTTCTTC. This chain uses TRBV9 with TRBJ2-1; 12 bases agree with TRBD2. CDR1 and CDR2 from the germline V gene are SGDLS and YYNGEE. The CDR3 loop spans 19 amino acids. The junction had 10 bases not matched to a gene; V was cut back by 3 bases and J by 0 bases.

The chain links TRBV5-1 to TRBJ2-1; D might be TRBD2 (5 bases). Germline V lookup: CDR1 SGHRS, CDR2 YFSETQ. V dropped 0 bases and J dropped 7 bases, with 5 bases sitting between them. The CDR3 contains 12 residues. The CDR3 reads CASSLGGNEQFF. The DNA of the CDR3 is TGCGCCAGCAGCTTGGGAGGGAATGAGCAGTTCTTC.

V gene TRBV19 combines with J gene TRBJ1-1; D remains ambiguous. Between the trimmed V and J ends, which lost 7 bases and 0 bases, there was a span of 9 bases. The CDR3 covers 13 residues. Germline CDR1 reads LNHDA; CDR2 reads SQIVND (reference sequence). CDR3 sequence: CASIDNMNTEAFF. In DNA form, the CDR3 reads TGTGCCAGTATCGACAACATGAACACTGAAGCTTTCTTT.

Note on this clone: At one end the junction does not follow the germline gene, possibly because of a read error. The chain employs TRBV7-7 and TRBJ2-7; 8 positions agree with TRBD2. This CDR3 has 15 amino acids. Per the germline V gene, CDR1 is SSHAT and CDR2 is FNYEAQ (reference sequence). The CDR3: CASRTGLASSYEQYF. CDR3 bases: TGTGCTAGCAGGACCGGACTAGCTAGCTCCTACGAGCAGTACTTC.

In DNA form, the CDR3 reads TGTGCCAGCAGTAGTGATCAGGTTTCCGGGGAGCTGTTTTTT. The encoded protein is CASSSDQVSGELFF. This chain connects TRBV6-4 to TRBJ2-2, with unresolved D. The germline V and J ends were trimmed by 5 bases and 6 bases, with 13 bases remaining between them. Germline-derived CDR1 and CDR2 are MRHNA and SNTAGT. The length of the CDR3 is 14 residues.

This rearrangement joins TRBV27 to TRBJ1-2; D might be TRBD1 (6 bases). The CDR3 loop spans 13 amino acids. Germline lookup yields CDR1 MNHEY and CDR2 SMNVEV (reference sequence). V was pared by 5 bases and J by 5 bases, with 12 bases between. The CDR3 protein is CASSPDRLYGYTF. CDR3 coding DNA: TGTGCCAGCAGTCCCGACAGGCTGTATGGCTACACCTTC.

The chain is built from TRBV4-2 and TRBJ2-1; possible D gene TRBD2, 5 bases. This CDR3 region has 12 residues. Trimming cost V 3 bases and J 10 bases, with 10 bases left between them. The germline V gene has CDR1 LGHNA and CDR2 YNFKEQ. This CDR3 reads CASSQLAQEQFF. CDR3 nucleotides: TGTGCCAGCAGCCAGTTAGCGCAAGAGCAGTTCTTC.

V gene TRBV7-8 combines with J gene TRBJ1-5, with no clear D. The CDR3 is 12 amino acids. V was shortened by 5 bases and J by 6 bases, with 8 bases between the two germline ends. CDR1 and CDR2 (germline): SGHVS, FQNEAQ. In nucleotides, the CDR3 is TGTGCCAGCAGCCCAGAGGGTCAGCCCCAGCATTTT. Amino acids: CASSPEGQPQHF.

The chain recombines TRBV4-1 with TRBJ1-2; TRBD1 agrees at 7 bases. Germline loops: CDR1 MGHRA, CDR2 YSYEKL. CDR3 length equals 15 residues. Trimming removed 1 base from V and 7 bases from J; junction bases left unmatched: 9. This CDR3 reads CASSQGGEGAGGYTF. In DNA, the CDR3 is TGCGCCAGCAGCCAAGGCGGAGAGGGGGCAGGTGGCTACACCTTC.

This sequence joins TRBV19 and TRBJ2-7; D remains ambiguous. Trimming stripped 5 bases from V and 0 bases from J, with 14 bases between. Germline V gene lookup returns CDR1 LNHDA and CDR2 SQIVND (reference sequence). The CDR3 sequence is 15 residues long. For the CDR3, the DNA is TGTGCCAGTAGTCGCGGAACACAAAGCTCCTACGAGCAGTACTTC. It is translated as CASSRGTQSSYEQYF.

The chain combines TRBV30 with TRBJ2-5; 9 positions agree with TRBD2. This CDR3 comprises 15 residues. After removal of 0 bases from V and 2 bases from J, the junction contained 4 bases not matched to a gene. Germline values: CDR1 GTSNPN, CDR2 SVGIG (reference sequence). As DNA, the CDR3 is TGTGCCTGGAGTGTGGCGGGGGGGCCTCAAGAGACCCAGTACTTC. Amino acids: CAWSVAGGPQETQYF.

This clone was recorded only once. The V call is TRBV27, the J call TRBJ1-4; 9 positions match TRBD1. The CDR3 runs 16 residues. Trimming cost V 3 bases and J 8 bases; bases outside gene matches: 10. Looked up from germline, CDR1 is MNHEY and CDR2 is SMNVEV (reference sequence). CDR3 sequence: CASSLGRQGGREKLFF. CDR3 bases: TGTGCCAGCAGTTTGGGGCGACAGGGGGGACGAGAAAAACTGTTTTTT.

This chain links TRBV27 with TRBJ2-3; the D gene is possibly TRBD1 (6 bases). V lost 5 bases, J lost 0 bases, and 15 bases lay in between. Germline CDR1 and CDR2: MNHEY and SMNVEV (reference sequence). The CDR3 extends over 16 amino acids. The CDR3: CASSRDTYSSTDTQYF. DNA of the CDR3: TGTGCCAGCAGTCGGGACACGTATTCTAGCACAGATACGCAGTATTTT.

This sequence joins TRBV7-2 and TRBJ2-7, with TRBD1 matching 8 bases. V shed 1 base and J 5 bases; nucleotides not matched to a gene: 7. This CDR3 has 15 amino acids. Germline V gene data show CDR1 as SGHTA and CDR2 as FQGNSA. Here the CDR3 reads CASSLERTGMDEQYF. The CDR3 DNA reads as TGTGCCAGCAGCTTAGAGCGGACAGGGATGGACGAGCAGTACTTC.

The CDR3 bases are TGTGCTAGTGGTTTGACGGGGGGCAAGGGGTCACCCCTCCACTTT. Translated, it gives CASGLTGGKGSPLHF. This chain links TRBV12-5 with TRBJ1-6, with a tentative D call TRBD1 (6 bases). V was pared by 2 bases and J by 10 bases, with 15 bases between. The CDR3 is 15 amino acids. Per the germline V gene, CDR1 is LGHNT and CDR2 is FRNRAP.

V usage is TRBV4-2 and J usage is TRBJ2-5; 10 bases fit TRBD2. The end of the DNA is better explained by TRBJ2-7, so the J call may be wrong. The CDR3 spans 14 residues. The germline gives CDR1 LGHNA, CDR2 YNFKEQ. CDR3 sequence (DNA): TGTGCCAGCAGCCCTTCTAGCGGGAGCTACGAGCAGTACTTC. Its protein is CASSPSSGSYEQYF.

The genes are TRBV9 and TRBJ2-1, with TRBD2 matching over 12 bases. The V gene's germline CDR1 is SGDLS and CDR2 YYNGEE. J lost 4 bases, V lost 0 bases, and 8 bases had no gene match. The CDR3 runs to 18 residues. The CDR3, as DNA: TGTGCCAGCAGCGTAGGGGGAACTAGCGGGAGGCGGTACAATGAGCAGTTCTTC. This translates into CASSVGGTSGRRYNEQFF.